This TCR beta chain came from a study of vaccination and CD4 T cells after COVID-19 (dated by TCRdb to between 2021 and 2024). Study-level background: Convalescent patients had a positive SARS-CoV-2 result on nasal swab PCR, and of these patients, 8 or 9 had mild disease and one had severe disease. In the convalescent cohort there were six males and four females, among whom were two Hispanic individuals, seven Caucasians, two Asians and one multiracial person. Each participant got two doses of either the Pfizer-BioNTech BNT162b2 vaccine (n=8) or the Moderna mRNA-1273 vaccine (n=2). Post-COVID blood samples from convalescent patients were collected a median of approximately 93 days after diagnosis, with a range of roughly 35 to 161 days. Post-vaccine blood samples were obtained a median of around 74 days after the second vaccine dose, with a range of roughly 12 to 250 days. A few convalescent patients gave samples both early after vaccination (day 14) and late after vaccination (days 161 to 241). In more than eight COVID-19 convalescent patients and a handful of infection-naive healthy vaccine recipients, researchers compared the spike-specific CD4+ TCR repertoire from before mRNA vaccination with the repertoire from after. Overall study outcomes, separate from this receptor: The median number of SARS-CoV-2-reactive clonotypes rose from fewer than 25 after infection to a few dozen after vaccination, but the change was not significant. Nearly all vaccine-specific clones in convalescent patients (304 of 307) were mono-reactive for SARS-CoV-2 spike rather than cross-reactive with common cold coronaviruses. Relatively few convalescent patients were included in the study, and early timepoints after natural infection were not analyzed. In convalescent patients, a median roughly 85% of post-vaccine SARS-CoV-2-reactive clones were detected only after vaccination, and vaccine-specific priming was suggested by this finding.

CDR1 and CDR2, looked up from the germline V gene, are MDHEN and SYDVKM. Trimming costs V 5 bases and J 4 bases, and their ends lie 14 bases apart. The CDR3 sequence holds 14 residues, the cysteine and phenylalanine included. Only CDR3 DNA is held: 42 bases, read in frame from base 1. On this clonotype: Which antigen it targets is not known. Base-call qualities are not available, and no considerably larger clone is one nucleotide away.

The time point label on this specimen signifies: late sampling 161 to 241 days after vaccination in three convalescent patients. The convalescent patients' positive SARS-CoV-2 PCR tests fell between March and December 2020, which was before the Alpha, Beta and Delta variants emerged in the United States. Ficoll-Paque Plus gradient centrifugation was used to isolate PBMCs from whole blood, and the isolated PBMCs were then either used fresh or cryopreserved at -140C. Receptor libraries were prepared by PCR. The instrument given in TCRdb is Illumina iSeq 100. Turning to the authors' computational methods: Non-productive sequences were filtered out, and CDR3s that did not start with C, did not end with F or W, or were shorter than 7 amino acids were discarded. Using R version 3.6.1, CDR3 homology was evaluated through Levenshtein distances (stringdist) along with unrooted phylogenetic trees (ape). The public reads were quality trimmed at Q25 with fastp and then assembled into clones with MiXCR by TCRdb, keeping productive beta chains. CDR3 protein sequences are deduplicated, and each keeps its most common genes and DNA. TCRdb, rather than the study authors, made the V and J calls. Counted in this sample were more than 25,000 distinct CDR3 sequences; around 49% of them appeared once. Roughly 5% of the sample is taken by the ten largest.

The chain links TRBV28 with TRBJ1-1, with TRBD1 as a weak D call on 5 bases. The specimen comprised CD4+ T cells from blood, sampled about 7 months after SARS-CoV-2 vaccination. This sequence originates from a human donor who had recovered from COVID-19. The sequence in DNA is TGTGCCAGCAGTCCCGGGCAGGGTGGCACTGAAGCTTTCTTT. Translated, it gives CASSPGQGGTEAFF.